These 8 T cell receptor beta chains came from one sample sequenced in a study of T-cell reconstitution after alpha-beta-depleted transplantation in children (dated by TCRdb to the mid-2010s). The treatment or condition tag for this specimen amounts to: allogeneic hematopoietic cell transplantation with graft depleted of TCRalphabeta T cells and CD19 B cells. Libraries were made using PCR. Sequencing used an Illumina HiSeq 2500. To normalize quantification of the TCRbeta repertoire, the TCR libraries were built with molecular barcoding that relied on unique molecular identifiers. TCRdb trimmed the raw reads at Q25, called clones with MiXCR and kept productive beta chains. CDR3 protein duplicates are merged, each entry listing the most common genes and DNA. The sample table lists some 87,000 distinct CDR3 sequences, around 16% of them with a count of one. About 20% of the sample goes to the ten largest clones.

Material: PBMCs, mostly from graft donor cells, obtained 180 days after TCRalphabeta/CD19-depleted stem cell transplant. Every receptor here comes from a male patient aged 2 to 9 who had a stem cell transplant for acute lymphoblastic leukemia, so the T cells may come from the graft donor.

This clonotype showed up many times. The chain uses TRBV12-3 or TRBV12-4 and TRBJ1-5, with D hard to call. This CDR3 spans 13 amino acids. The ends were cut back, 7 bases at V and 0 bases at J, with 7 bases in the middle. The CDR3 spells CASTKDSNQPQHF. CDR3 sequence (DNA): TGTGCCAGCACTAAGGATAGCAATCAGCCCCAGCATTTT.

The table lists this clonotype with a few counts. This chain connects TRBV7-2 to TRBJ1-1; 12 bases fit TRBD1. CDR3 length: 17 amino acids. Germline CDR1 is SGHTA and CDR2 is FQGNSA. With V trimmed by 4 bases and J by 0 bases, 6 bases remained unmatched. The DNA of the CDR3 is TGTGCCAGCAGCTATCAGGGACAGGGGGCGGTGAACACTGAAGCTTTCTTT. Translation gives CASSYQGQGAVNTEAFF.

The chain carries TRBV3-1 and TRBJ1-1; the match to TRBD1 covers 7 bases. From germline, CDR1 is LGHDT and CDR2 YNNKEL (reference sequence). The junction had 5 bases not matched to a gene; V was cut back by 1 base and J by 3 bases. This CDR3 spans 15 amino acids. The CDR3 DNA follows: TGTGCCAGCAGCCAAGGTTCAGGGGGGGACACTGAAGCTTTCTTT. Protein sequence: CASSQGSGGDTEAFF.

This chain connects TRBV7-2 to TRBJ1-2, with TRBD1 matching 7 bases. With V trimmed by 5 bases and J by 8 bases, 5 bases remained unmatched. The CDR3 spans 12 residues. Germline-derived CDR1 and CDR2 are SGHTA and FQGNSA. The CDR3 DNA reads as TGTGCCAGCAGCATCTACAGGGGAGGCTACACCTTC. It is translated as CASSIYRGGYTF.

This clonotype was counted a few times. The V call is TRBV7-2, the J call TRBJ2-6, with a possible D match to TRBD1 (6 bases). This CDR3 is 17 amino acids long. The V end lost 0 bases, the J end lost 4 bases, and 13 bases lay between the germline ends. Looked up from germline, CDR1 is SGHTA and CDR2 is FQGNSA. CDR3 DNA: TGTGCCAGCAGCTTAGCATCAGGGGTCGGGGGGGCCAACGTCCTGACTTTC. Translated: CASSLASGVGGANVLTF.

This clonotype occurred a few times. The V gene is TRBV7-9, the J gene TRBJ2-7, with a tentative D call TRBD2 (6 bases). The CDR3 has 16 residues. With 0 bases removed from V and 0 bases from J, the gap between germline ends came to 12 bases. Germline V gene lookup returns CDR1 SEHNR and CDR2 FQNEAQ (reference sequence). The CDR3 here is CASSLARGGSSYEQYF. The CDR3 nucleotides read TGTGCCAGCAGCTTAGCGCGGGGTGGAAGCTCCTACGAGCAGTACTTC. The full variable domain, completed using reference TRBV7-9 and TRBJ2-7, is DTGVSQNPRHKITKRGQNVTFRCDPISEHNRLYWYRQTLGQGPEFLTYFQNEAQLEKSRLLSDRFSAERPKGSFSTLEIQRTEQGDSAMYLCASSLARGGSSYEQYFGPGTRLTVT.

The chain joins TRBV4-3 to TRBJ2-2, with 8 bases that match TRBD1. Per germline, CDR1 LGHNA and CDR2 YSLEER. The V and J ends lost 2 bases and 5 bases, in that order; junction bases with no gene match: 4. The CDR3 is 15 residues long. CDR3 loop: CASSQLTGETGELFF. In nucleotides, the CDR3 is TGCGCCAGCAGCCAACTGACAGGGGAAACCGGGGAGCTGTTTTTT.

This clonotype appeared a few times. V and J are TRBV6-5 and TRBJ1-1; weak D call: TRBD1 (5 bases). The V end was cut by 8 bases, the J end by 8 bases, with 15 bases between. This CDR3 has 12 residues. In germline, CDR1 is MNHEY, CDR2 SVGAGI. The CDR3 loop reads CASGTAASEAFF. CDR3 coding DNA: TGTGCCAGCGGGACGGCTGCTTCCGAAGCTTTCTTT.